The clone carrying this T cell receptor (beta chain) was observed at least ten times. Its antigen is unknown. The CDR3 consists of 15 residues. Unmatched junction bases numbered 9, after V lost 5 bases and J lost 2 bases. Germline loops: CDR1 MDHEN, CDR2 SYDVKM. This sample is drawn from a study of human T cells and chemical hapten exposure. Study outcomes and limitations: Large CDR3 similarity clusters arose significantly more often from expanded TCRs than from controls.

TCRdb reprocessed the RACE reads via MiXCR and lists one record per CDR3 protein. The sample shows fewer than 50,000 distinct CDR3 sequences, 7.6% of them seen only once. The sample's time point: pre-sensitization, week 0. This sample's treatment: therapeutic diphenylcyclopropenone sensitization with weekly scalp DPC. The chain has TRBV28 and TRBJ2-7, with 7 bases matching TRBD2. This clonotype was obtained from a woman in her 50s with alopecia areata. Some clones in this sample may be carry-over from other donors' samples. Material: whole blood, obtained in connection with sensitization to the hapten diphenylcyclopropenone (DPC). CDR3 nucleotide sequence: TGTGCCAGCAGTGTCCGGGACTACCCGACCTACGAGCAGTACTTC. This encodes CASSVRDYPTYEQYF.